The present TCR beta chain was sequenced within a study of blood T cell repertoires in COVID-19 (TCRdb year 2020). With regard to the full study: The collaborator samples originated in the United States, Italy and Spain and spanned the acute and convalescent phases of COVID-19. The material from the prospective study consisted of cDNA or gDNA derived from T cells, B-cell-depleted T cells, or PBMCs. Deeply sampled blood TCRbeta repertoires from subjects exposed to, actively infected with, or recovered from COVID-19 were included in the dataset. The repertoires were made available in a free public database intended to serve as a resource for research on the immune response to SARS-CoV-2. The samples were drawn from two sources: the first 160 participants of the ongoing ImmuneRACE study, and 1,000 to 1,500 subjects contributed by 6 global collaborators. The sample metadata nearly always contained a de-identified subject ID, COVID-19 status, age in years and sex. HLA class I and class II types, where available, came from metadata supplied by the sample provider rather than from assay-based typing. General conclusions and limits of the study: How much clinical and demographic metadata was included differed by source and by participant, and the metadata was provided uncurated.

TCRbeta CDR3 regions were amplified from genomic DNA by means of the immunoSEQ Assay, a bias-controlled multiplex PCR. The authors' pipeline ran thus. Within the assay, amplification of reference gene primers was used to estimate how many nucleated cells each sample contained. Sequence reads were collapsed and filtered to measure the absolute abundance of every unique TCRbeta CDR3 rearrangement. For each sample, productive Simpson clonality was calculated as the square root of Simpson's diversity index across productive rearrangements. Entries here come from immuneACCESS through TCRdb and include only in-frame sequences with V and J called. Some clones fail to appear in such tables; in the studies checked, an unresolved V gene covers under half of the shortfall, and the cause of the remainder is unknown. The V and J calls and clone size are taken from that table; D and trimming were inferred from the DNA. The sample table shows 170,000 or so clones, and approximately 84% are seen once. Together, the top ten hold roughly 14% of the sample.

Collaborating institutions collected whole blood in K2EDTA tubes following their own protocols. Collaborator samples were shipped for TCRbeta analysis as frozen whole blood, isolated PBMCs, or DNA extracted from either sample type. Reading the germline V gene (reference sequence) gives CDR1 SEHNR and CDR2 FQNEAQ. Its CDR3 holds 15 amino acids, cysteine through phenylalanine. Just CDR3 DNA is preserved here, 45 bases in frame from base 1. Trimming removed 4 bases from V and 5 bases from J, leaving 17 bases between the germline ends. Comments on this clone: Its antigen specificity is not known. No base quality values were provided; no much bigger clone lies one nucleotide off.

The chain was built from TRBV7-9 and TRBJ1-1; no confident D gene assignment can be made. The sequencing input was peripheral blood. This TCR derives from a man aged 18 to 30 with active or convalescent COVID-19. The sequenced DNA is TGTGCCAGCAGCTCCCTCGGGCCGAGGGATACTGAAGCTTTCTTT. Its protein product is CASSSLGPRDTEAFF.